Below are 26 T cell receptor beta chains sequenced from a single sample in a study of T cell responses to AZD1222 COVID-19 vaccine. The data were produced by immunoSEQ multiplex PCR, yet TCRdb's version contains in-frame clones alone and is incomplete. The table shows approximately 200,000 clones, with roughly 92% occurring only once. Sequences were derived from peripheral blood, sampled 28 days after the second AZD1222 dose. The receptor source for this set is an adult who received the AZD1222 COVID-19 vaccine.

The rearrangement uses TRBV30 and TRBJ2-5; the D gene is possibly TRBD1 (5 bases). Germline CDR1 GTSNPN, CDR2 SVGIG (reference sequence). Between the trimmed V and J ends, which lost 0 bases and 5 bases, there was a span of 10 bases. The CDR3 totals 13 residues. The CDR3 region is CAWSVTATETQYF. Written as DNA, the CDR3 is TGTGCCTGGAGTGTGACAGCCACGGAGACCCAGTACTTC.

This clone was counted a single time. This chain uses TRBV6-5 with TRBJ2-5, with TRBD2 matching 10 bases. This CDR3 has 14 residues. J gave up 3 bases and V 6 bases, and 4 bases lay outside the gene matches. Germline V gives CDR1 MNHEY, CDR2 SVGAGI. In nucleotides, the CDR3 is TGTGCCAGCAGGAGGCTAGCGGGAGAAGAGACCCAGTACTTC. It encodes CASRRLAGEETQYF.

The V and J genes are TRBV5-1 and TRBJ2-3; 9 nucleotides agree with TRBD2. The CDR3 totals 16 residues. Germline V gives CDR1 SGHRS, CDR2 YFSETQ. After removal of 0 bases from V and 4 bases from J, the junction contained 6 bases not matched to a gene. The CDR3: CASSLDGSGGPDTQYF. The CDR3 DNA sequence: TGCGCCAGCAGCTTGGACGGTAGCGGGGGCCCAGATACGCAGTATTTT. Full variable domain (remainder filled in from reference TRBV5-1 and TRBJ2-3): KAGVTQTPRYLIKTRGQQVTLSCSPISGHRSVSWYQQTPGQGLQFLFEYFSETQRNKGNFPGRFSGRQFSNSRSEMNVSTLELGDSALYLCASSLDGSGGPDTQYFGPGTRLTVL.

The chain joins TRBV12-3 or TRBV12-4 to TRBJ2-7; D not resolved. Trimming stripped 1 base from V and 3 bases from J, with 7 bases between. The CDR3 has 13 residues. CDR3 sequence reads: CASSLGKHYEQYF. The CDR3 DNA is TGTGCCAGCAGTTTAGGTAAACACTACGAGCAGTACTTC.

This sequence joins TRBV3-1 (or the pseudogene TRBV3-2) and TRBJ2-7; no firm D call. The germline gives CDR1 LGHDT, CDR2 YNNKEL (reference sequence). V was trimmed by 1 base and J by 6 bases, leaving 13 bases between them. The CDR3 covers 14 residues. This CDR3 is CASSQAVDRAEQYF. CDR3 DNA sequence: TGTGCCAGCAGCCAAGCCGTGGACCGGGCCGAGCAGTACTTC.

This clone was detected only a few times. Here the CDR3 DNA reads TGCGCCAGCAGCCTGATTGATATCCAGCTCCCCACCGGGGAGCTGTTTTTT. Translation gives CASSLIDIQLPTGELFF. This rearrangement joins TRBV5-1 to TRBJ2-2; D not certain. CDR1 is SGHRS and CDR2 is YFSETQ in the germline V gene. CDR3 length: 17 residues. V lost 4 bases, J lost 4 bases, and 20 bases lay in between.

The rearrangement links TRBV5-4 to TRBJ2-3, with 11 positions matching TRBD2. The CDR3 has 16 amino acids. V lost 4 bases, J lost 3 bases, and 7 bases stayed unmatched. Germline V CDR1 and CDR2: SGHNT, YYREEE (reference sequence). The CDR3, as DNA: TGTGCCAGCAGCCGAAAACTAGCGGGAGTGACAGATACGCAGTATTTT. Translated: CASSRKLAGVTDTQYF.

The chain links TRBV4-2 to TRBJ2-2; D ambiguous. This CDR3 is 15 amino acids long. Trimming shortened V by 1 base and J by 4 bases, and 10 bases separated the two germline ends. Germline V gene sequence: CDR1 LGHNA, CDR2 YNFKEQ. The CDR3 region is CASSQVVTSTGELFF. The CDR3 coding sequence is TGTGCCAGCAGCCAAGTAGTGACATCCACCGGGGAGCTGTTTTTT.

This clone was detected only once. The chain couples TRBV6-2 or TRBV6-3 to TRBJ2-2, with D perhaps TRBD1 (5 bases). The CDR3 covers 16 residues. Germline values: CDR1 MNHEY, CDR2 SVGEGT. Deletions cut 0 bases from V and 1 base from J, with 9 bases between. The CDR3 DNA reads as TGTGCCAGCAGTTACTCTTTAACAGGGAACACCGGGGAGCTGTTTTTT. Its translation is CASSYSLTGNTGELFF.

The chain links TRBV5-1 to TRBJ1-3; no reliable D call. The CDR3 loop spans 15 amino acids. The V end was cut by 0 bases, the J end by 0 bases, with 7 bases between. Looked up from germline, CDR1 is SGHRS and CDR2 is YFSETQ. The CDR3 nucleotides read TGCGCCAGCAGCTTGGACAACCACTCTGGAAACACCATATATTTT. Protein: CASSLDNHSGNTIYF. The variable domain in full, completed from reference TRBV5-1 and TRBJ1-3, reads KAGVTQTPRYLIKTRGQQVTLSCSPISGHRSVSWYQQTPGQGLQFLFEYFSETQRNKGNFPGRFSGRQFSNSRSEMNVSTLELGDSALYLCASSLDNHSGNTIYFGEGSWLTVV.

The CDR3 DNA is TGTGCCAGCAGGGGGGCAGGGGGTGCCAACTATGGCTACACCTTC. Translating gives CASRGAGGANYGYTF. The chain couples TRBV6-5 to TRBJ1-2; 7 positions agree with TRBD1. CDR3 size: 15 residues. Germline lookup yields CDR1 MNHEY and CDR2 SVGAGI. V lost 6 bases and J lost 2; bases outside the gene matches: 9.

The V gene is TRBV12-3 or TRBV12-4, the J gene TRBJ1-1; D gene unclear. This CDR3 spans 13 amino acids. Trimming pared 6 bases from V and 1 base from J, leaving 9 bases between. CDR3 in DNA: TGTGCCAGCAGATTGGACGGGAACACTGAAGCTTTCTTT. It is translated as CASRLDGNTEAFF.

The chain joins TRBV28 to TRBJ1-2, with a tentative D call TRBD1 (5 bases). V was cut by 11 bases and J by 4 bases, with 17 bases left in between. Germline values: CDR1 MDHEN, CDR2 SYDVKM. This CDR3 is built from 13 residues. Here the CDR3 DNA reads TGTGCCGGGGCGCAGGAGGGACTCTATGGCTACACCTTC. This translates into CAGAQEGLYGYTF.

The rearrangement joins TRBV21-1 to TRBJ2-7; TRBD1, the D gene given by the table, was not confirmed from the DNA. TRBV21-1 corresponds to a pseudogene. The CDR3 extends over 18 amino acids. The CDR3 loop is CASSPHRTGGYGRNEQYF. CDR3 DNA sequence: TGTGCCAGCAGCCCACACCGGACAGGGGGATATGGAAGGAACGAGCAGTACTTC.

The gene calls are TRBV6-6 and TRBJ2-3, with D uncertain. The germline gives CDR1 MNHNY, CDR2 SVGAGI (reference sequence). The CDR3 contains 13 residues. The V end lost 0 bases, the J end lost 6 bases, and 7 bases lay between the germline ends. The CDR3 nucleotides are TGTGCCAGCAGTTACTCAGGTTACGATACGCAGTATTTT. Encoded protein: CASSYSGYDTQYF.

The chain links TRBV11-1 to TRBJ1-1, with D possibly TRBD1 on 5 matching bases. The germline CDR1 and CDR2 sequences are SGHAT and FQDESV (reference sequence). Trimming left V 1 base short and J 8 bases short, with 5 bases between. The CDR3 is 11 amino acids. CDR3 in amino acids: CASSLGQEAFF. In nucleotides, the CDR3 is TGTGCCAGCAGCTTAGGACAGGAAGCTTTCTTT.

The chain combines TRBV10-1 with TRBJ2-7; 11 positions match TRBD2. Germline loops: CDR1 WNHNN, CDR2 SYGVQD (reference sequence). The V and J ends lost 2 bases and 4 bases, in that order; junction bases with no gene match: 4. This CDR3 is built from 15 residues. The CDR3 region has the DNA TGCGCCAGCAGTGAGGAGACTAGCGGGATGTACGAGCAGTACTTC. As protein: CASSEETSGMYEQYF.

In DNA, the CDR3 is TGTGCCAGCAGCCTAATGTTGCTCTCGGCTCAGCCCCAGCATTTT. It codes for CASSLMLLSAQPQHF. The V call is TRBV7-2, the J call TRBJ1-5, with D hard to call. The CDR3 loop spans 15 amino acids. V lost 5 bases to trimming and J lost 6 bases, with 17 bases between them. CDR1 is SGHTA, CDR2 FQGNSA, per germline.

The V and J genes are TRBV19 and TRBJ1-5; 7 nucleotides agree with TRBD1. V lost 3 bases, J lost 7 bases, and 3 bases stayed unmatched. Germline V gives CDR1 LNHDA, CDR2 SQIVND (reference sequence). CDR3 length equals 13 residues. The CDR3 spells CASSIGDSQPQHF. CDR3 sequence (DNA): TGTGCCAGTAGTATTGGGGACAGCCAGCCCCAGCATTTT.

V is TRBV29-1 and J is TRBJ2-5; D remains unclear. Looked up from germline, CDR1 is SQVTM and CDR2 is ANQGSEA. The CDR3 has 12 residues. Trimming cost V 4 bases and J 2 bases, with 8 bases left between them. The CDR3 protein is CSVGEQQETQYF. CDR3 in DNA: TGCAGCGTTGGCGAACAGCAAGAGACCCAGTACTTC. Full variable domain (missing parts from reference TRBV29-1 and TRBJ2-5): SAVISQKPSRDICQRGTSLTIQCQVDSQVTMMFWYRQQPGQSLTLIATANQGSEATYESGFVIDKFPISRPNLTFSTLTVSNMSPEDSSIYLCSVGEQQETQYFGPGTRLLVL.

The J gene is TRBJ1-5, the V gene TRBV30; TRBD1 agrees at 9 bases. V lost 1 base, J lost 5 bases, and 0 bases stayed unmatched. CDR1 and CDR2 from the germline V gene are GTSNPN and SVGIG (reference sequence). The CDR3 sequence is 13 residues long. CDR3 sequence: CAWSGDRDQPQHF. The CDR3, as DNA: TGTGCCTGGAGTGGGGACAGGGATCAGCCCCAGCATTTT.

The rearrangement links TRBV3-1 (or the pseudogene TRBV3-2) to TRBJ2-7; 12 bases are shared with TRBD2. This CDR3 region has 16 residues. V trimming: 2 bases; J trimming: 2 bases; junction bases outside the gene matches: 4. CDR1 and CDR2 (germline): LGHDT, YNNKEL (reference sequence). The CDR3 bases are TGTGCCAGCAGCCAATCTACTAGCGGGAGGACCTACGAGCAGTACTTC. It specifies CASSQSTSGRTYEQYF.

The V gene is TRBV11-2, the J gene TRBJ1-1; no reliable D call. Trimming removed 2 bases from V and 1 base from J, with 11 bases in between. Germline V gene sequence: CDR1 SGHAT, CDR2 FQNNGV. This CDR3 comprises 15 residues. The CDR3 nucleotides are TGTGCCAGCAGCTTATTAGGTTCCCGGAACACTGAAGCTTTCTTT. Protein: CASSLLGSRNTEAFF.

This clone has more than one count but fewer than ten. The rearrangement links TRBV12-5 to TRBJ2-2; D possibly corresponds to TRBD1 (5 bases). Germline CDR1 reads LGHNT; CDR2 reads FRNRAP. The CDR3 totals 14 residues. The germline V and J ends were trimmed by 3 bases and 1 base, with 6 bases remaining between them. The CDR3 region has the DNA TGTGCTAGTGGTTTAGGACAGAACACCGGGGAGCTGTTTTTT. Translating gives CASGLGQNTGELFF. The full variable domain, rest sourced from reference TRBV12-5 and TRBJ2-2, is DARVTQTPRHKVTEMGQEVTMRCQPILGHNTVFWYRQTMMQGLELLAYFRNRAPLDDSGMPKDRFSAEMPDATLATLKIQPSEPRDSAVYFCASGLGQNTGELFFGEGSRLTVL.

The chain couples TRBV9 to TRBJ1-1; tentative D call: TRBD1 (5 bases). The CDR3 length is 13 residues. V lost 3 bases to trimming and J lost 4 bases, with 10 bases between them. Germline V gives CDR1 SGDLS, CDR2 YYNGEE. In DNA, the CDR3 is TGTGCCAGCAGCGAGTGGGGGGGCACTGAAGCTTTCTTT. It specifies CASSEWGGTEAFF.

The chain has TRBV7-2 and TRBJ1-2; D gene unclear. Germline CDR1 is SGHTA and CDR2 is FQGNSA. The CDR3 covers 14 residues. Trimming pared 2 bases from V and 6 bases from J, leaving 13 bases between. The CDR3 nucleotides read TGTGCCAGCAGCTTATTGGCGATCTCCAATGGCTACACCTTC. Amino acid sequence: CASSLLAISNGYTF.